What follows is one T cell receptor beta chain and its context. This sample is drawn from a study of blood T cell repertoires in COVID-19. Study summary: COVID-19 samples, acute and convalescent, were from the United States, Italy and Spain. PBMCs, B-cell-depleted T cells, or T cells were the source of the cDNA or gDNA that made up the material.

Trimming shortened V by 4 bases and J by 10 bases, and 17 bases separated the two germline ends. Germline CDR1 reads SGHRS; CDR2 reads YFSETQ. The CDR3 runs to 13 residues. One Seattle source followed patients from active infection through their disease course. Per the authors' pipeline: It was from reference gene primer amplification that nucleated cell counts were estimated. Sequencing was performed with immunoSEQ multiplex PCR; in TCRdb, only in-frame clones are kept and a portion is missing. That table furnishes V, J and clone size, whereas the DNA furnished D and trimming. The sample carries some 240,000 clones, 75% to 85% recorded once.

This receptor was identified in a woman in her sixties or seventies with COVID-19, enrolled during active disease. The chain uses TRBV5-1 and TRBJ1-1, with no clear D. The material sequenced was peripheral blood. DNA for the CDR3: TGCGCCAGCAGCCCGGACGGGGTGAATGTAGCTTTCTTT. It is translated as CASSPDGVNVAFF.